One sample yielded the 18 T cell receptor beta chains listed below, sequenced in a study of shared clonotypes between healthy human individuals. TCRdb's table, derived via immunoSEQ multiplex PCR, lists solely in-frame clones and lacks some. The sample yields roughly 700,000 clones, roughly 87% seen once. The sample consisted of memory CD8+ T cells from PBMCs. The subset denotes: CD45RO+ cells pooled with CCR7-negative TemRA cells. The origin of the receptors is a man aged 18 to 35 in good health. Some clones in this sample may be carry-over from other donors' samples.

CDR3 residues: CASSVGQHGGAYEQYF. The CDR3 DNA reads as TGTGCCAGCAGCGTAGGACAGCATGGAGGAGCGTACGAGCAGTACTTC. This rearrangement joins TRBV9 to TRBJ2-7, with D perhaps being TRBD1 or TRBD2 (5 bases each). CDR3 length: 16 amino acids. Trimming pared 0 bases from V and 4 bases from J, leaving 17 bases between. Germline CDR1 is SGDLS and CDR2 is YYNGEE.

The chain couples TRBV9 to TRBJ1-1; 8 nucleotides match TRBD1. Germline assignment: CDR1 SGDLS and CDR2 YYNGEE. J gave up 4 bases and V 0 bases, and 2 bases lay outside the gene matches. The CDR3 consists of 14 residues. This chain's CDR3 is CASSVVGTGTEAFF. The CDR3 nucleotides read TGTGCCAGCAGCGTAGTGGGGACAGGCACTGAAGCTTTCTTT.

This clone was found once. CDR3 region: CASSVAYFAQDEQYF. The CDR3 bases are TGTGCCAGCAGCGTAGCCTATTTTGCACAGGACGAGCAGTACTTC. The chain recombines TRBV9 with TRBJ2-7, with D perhaps matching TRBD1 (5 bases). The CDR3 length is 15 residues. The ends were cut back, 0 bases at V and 5 bases at J, with 15 bases in the middle. The germline gives CDR1 SGDLS, CDR2 YYNGEE.

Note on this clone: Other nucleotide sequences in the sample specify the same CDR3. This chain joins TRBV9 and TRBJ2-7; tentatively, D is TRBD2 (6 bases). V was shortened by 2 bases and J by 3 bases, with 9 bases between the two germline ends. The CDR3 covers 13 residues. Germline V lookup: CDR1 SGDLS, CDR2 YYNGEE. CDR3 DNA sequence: TGTGCCAGCAGCGTCCGGGACTTCTACGAGCAGTACTTC. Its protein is CASSVRDFYEQYF.

CDR3 loop: CASSYGTAPRRNEQFF. The CDR3 DNA follows: TGTGCCAGCAGTTACGGGACGGCCCCTCGAAGGAATGAGCAGTTCTTC. This chain connects TRBV27 to TRBJ2-1; D is perhaps TRBD1 or TRBD2 (5 bases each). In germline, CDR1 is MNHEY, CDR2 SMNVEV (reference sequence). The CDR3 runs to 16 residues. V gave up 4 bases and J gave up 7 bases, with 20 bases separating them.

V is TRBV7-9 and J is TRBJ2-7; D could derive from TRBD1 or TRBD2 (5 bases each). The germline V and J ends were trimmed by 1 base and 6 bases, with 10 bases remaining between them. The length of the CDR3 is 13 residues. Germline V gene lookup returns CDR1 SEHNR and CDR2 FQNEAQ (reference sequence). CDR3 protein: CASSLGGTPEQYF. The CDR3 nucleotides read TGTGCCAGCAGCTTAGGTGGGACGCCCGAGCAGTACTTC. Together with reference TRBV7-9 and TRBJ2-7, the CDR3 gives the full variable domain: DTGVSQNPRHKITKRGQNVTFRCDPISEHNRLYWYRQTLGQGPEFLTYFQNEAQLEKSRLLSDRFSAERPKGSFSTLEIQRTEQGDSAMYLCASSLGGTPEQYFGPGTRLTVT.

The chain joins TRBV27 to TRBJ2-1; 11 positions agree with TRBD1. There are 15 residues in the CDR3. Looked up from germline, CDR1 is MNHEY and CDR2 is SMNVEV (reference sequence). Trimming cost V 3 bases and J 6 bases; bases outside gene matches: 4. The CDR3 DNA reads TGTGCCAGCAGTTTTGGGACAGGGGGAATCAATGAGCAGTTCTTC. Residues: CASSFGTGGINEQFF.

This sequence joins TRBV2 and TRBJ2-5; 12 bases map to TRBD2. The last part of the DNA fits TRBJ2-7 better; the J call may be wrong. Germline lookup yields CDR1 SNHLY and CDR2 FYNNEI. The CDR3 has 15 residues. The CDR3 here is CASNIGTSGYYEQYF. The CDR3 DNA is TGTGCCAGCAACATCGGGACTAGCGGGTACTACGAGCAGTACTTC.

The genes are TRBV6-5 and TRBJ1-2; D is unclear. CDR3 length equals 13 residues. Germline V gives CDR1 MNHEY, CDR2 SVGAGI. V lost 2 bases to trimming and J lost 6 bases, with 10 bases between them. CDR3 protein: CASSYPGSHGYTF. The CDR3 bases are TGTGCCAGCAGTTACCCGGGGTCTCATGGCTACACCTTC.

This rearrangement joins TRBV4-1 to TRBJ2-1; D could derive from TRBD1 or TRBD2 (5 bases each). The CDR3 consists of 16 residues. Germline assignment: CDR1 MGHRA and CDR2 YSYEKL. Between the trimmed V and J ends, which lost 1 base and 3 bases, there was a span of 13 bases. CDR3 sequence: CASSQGTSGRYNEQFF. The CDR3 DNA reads TGCGCCAGCAGCCAAGGGACAAGCGGCCGCTACAATGAGCAGTTCTTC.

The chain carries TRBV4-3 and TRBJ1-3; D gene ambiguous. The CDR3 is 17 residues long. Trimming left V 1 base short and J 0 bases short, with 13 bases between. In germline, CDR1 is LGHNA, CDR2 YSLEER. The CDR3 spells CASSQGSGVSSGNTIYF. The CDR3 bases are TGCGCCAGCAGCCAAGGTTCCGGGGTGAGCTCTGGAAACACCATATATTTT.

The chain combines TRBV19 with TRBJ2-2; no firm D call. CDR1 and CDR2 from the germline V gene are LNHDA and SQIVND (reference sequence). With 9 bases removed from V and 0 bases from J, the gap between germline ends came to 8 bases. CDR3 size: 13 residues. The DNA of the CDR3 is TGTGCCAGCAGAACAGCGAACACCGGGGAGCTGTTTTTT. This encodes CASRTANTGELFF.

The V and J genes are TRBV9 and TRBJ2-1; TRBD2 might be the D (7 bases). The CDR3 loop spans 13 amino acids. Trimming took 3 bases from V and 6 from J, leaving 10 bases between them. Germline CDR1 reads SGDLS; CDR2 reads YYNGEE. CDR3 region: CASSAGGGNEQFF. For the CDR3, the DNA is TGTGCCAGCAGCGCGGGGGGCGGCAATGAGCAGTTCTTC.

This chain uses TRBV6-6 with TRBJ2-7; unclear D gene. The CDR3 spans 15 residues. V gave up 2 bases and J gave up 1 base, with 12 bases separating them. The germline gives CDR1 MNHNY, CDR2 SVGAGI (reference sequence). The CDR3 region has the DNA TGTGCCAGCAGTTACGGCCTCCCCCCATCCTACGAGCAGTACTTC. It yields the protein CASSYGLPPSYEQYF.

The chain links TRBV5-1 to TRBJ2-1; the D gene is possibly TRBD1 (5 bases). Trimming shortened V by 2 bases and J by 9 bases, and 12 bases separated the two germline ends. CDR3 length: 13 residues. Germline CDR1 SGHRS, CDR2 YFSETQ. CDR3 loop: CASSFGALGEQFF. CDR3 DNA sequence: TGCGCCAGCAGCTTTGGGGCCCTCGGTGAGCAGTTCTTC.

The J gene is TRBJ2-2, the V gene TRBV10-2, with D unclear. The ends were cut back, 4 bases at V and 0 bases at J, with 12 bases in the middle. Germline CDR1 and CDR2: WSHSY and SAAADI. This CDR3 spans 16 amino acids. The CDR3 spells CASSVPSQANTGELFF. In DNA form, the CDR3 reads TGCGCCAGCAGTGTACCCTCGCAGGCGAACACCGGGGAGCTGTTTTTT.

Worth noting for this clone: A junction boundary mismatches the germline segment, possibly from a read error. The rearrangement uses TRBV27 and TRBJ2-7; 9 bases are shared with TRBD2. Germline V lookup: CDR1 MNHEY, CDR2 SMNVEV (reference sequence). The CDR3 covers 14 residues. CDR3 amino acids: CATALGTSSHEQYF. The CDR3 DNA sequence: TGTGCCACCGCCCTTGGGACTAGCTCCCACGAGCAGTACTTC.

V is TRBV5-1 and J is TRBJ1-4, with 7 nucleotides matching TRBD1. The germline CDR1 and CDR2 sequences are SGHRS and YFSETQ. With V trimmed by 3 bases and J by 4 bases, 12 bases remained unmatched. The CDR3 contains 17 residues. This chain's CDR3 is CASSSTYRDSYNEKLFF. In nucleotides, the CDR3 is TGCGCCAGCAGCTCAACCTACCGGGACAGCTATAATGAAAAACTGTTTTTT.